Shown below are 14 T cell receptor beta chains from a single sample sequenced in a study of blood T cells in healthy people across ages. Then a second PCR, running roughly 7 to 11 cycles, was carried out with a sample-barcoded 5' primer and a J-beta primer mix. TCRdb used MiXCR to reprocess the 5' RACE reads, holding one entry per CDR3 protein. The sample yields about 570,000 distinct CDR3 sequences, about 29% seen once. These sequences were also reported in another study, on T cells of mothers and their children.

Sequenced: blood. The source is a boy younger than 10 in good health.

The sample holds a few counts of this clonotype. The CDR3 region has the DNA TGTGCCAGCAGCCCCCGGGGTAACGAAAAACTGTTTTTT. Protein product: CASSPRGNEKLFF. The V and J genes are TRBV6-1 and TRBJ1-4; unclear D gene. This CDR3 spans 13 amino acids. Between the trimmed V and J ends, which lost 6 bases and 8 bases, there was a span of 13 bases. Per the germline V gene, CDR1 is MNHNS and CDR2 is SASEGT.

V usage is TRBV27 and J usage is TRBJ1-5; D gene uncertain. Germline V CDR1 and CDR2: MNHEY, SMNVEV (reference sequence). Between the trimmed V and J ends, which lost 2 bases and 5 bases, there was a span of 10 bases. The CDR3 totals 14 residues. The CDR3: CASSLQYSYQPQHF. The CDR3 DNA reads TGTGCCAGCAGTTTACAGTACAGTTATCAGCCCCAGCATTTT.

Turning to this clonotype: Compared with germline, one end of the junction differs, possibly owing to a read error. The V and J genes are TRBV7-2 and TRBJ2-4, with TRBD2 matching over 9 bases. CDR1 and CDR2 (germline): SGHTA, FQGNSA. The length of the CDR3 is 17 residues. The CDR3 coding sequence is TGTGCCAGCAGCTCCGATCTCGCGGGGGGGCCTGGAAACATTCAGTACTTT. Translation: CASSSDLAGGPGNIQYF.

This clonotype was counted between two and nine times. This chain joins TRBV27 and TRBJ1-5; maybe TRBD1 (6 bases). This CDR3 is built from 13 residues. Per germline, CDR1 MNHEY and CDR2 SMNVEV (reference sequence). The V gene lost 4 bases and the J gene lost 5 bases, with 9 bases spanning the gap. CDR3 in amino acids: CASSYREYQPQHF. CDR3 nucleotides: TGTGCCAGCAGTTACAGGGAATATCAGCCCCAGCATTTT.

V is TRBV27 and J is TRBJ2-7, with D possibly being TRBD2 (5 bases). The germline V gene encodes CDR1 MNHEY and CDR2 SMNVEV (reference sequence). V was trimmed by 6 bases and J by 1 base, leaving 13 bases between them. CDR3 length: 14 amino acids. CDR3 residues: CASRLEPYSYEQYF. CDR3 coding DNA: TGTGCCAGCAGACTAGAACCCTATTCCTACGAGCAGTACTTC.

Only a few counts were recorded for this clonotype. The chain has TRBV6-5 and TRBJ1-1, with a tentative D call TRBD1 (5 bases). This CDR3 is 13 amino acids long. Germline CDR1 and CDR2: MNHEY and SVGAGI. V was trimmed by 2 bases and J by 3 bases, leaving 7 bases between them. CDR3 amino acids: CASSYGGYTEAFF. The DNA for the CDR3 is TGTGCCAGCAGTTACGGGGGATACACTGAAGCTTTCTTT.

The chain has TRBV12-5 and TRBJ2-1; D gene ambiguous. Trimming left V 3 bases short and J 10 bases short, with 10 bases between. The germline V gene has CDR1 LGHNT and CDR2 FRNRAP. The CDR3 length is 12 residues. The CDR3 is CASGFIPREQFF. As DNA, the CDR3 is TGTGCTAGTGGTTTCATTCCCAGGGAGCAGTTCTTC.

This chain connects TRBV27 to TRBJ2-5, with D tentatively TRBD1 or TRBD2 (5 bases each). Gene TRBJ2-7 matches the end of the DNA better, so the J call may be wrong. The CDR3 length is 14 residues. Germline CDR1 and CDR2: MNHEY and SMNVEV (reference sequence). The CDR3 is CASSTRGRDYEQYF. CDR3 nucleotide sequence: TGTGCCAGCAGTACCCGGGGCAGGGACTACGAGCAGTACTTC.

This clonotype was observed a handful of times. The chain carries TRBV6-5 and TRBJ2-5; D gene uncertain. The CDR3 spans 15 residues. Germline CDR1 MNHEY, CDR2 SVGAGI. Trimming removed 2 bases at V and 5 bases at J, with 15 bases between. Written as DNA, the CDR3 is TGTGCCAGCAGTTACACGTCTCAGGAATGGGAGACCCAGTACTTC. Translated, it gives CASSYTSQEWETQYF.

CDR3 amino acids: CASSRWTRQETQYF. For the CDR3, the DNA is TGTGCCAGCAGCAGATGGACTCGACAAGAGACCCAGTACTTC. The rearrangement uses TRBV7-2 and TRBJ2-5, with D possibly being TRBD2 (5 bases). The V gene's germline CDR1 is SGHTA and CDR2 FQGNSA. The CDR3 spans 14 residues. V was clipped by 5 bases and J by 2 bases, with 12 bases between them.

This clonotype was seen only a few times. The CDR3 DNA sequence: TGCGCCAGCAGCTTGGGAGGAGCGGGAGCTCTCCTCCGCACAGATACGCAGTATTTT. It encodes CASSLGGAGALLRTDTQYF. V and J are TRBV5-1 and TRBJ2-3, with 8 bases that match TRBD2. The CDR3 runs to 19 residues. Germline V gives CDR1 SGHRS, CDR2 YFSETQ. J lost 1 base, V lost 0 bases, and 13 bases had no gene match.

V gene TRBV2 combines with J gene TRBJ2-1, with D perhaps being TRBD1 or TRBD2 (6 bases each). Gene TRBJ2-7 matches the end of the DNA better, so the J call may be wrong. Germline values: CDR1 SNHLY, CDR2 FYNNEI. This CDR3 comprises 13 residues. CDR3 in DNA: TGTGCCAGCACCGGGCGGGACAACTACGAGCAGTACTTC. This translates into CASTGRDNYEQYF.

The rearrangement joins TRBV7-8 to TRBJ2-1; 9 bases match TRBD2. After removal of 4 bases from V and 6 bases from J, the junction contained 10 bases not matched to a gene. Germline CDR1 and CDR2: SGHVS and FQNEAQ. This CDR3 comprises 16 residues. Here the CDR3 DNA reads TGTGCCAGCAGCTCAGCAGCGGGGGGTCTCTCCAATGAGCAGTTCTTC. Residues: CASSSAAGGLSNEQFF.

This chain joins TRBV7-2 and TRBJ2-1, with 9 nucleotides matching TRBD2. From germline, CDR1 is SGHTA and CDR2 FQGNSA. The CDR3 contains 15 residues. The V and J ends lost 4 bases and 7 bases, in that order; junction bases with no gene match: 8. This CDR3 is CASSWNSGRGNEQFF. DNA of the CDR3: TGTGCCAGCAGCTGGAATAGCGGGAGAGGTAATGAGCAGTTCTTC.